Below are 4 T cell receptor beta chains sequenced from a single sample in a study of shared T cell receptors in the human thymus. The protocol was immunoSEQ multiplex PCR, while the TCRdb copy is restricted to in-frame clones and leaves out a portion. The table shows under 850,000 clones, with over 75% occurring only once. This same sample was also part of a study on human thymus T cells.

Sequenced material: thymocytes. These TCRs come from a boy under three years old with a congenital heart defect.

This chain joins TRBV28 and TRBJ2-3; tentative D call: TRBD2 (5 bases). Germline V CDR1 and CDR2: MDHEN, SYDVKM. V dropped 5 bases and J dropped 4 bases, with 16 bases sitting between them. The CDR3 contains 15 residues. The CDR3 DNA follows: TGTGCCAGCAGTCCCCGGACTTTGAGGGCAGATACGCAGTATTTT. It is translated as CASSPRTLRADTQYF.

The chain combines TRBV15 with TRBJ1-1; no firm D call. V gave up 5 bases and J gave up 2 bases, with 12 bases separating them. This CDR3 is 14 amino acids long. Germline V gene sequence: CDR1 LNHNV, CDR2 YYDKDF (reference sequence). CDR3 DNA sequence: TGTGCCACCAGCGTCCAGGTCGAAAACACTGAAGCTTTCTTT. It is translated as CATSVQVENTEAFF.

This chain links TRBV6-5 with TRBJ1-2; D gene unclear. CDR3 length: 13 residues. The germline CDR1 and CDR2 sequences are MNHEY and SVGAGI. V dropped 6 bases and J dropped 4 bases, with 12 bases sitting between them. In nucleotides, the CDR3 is TGTGCCAGCAGCTTCGGGTCTTCCTATGGCTACACCTTC. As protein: CASSFGSSYGYTF.

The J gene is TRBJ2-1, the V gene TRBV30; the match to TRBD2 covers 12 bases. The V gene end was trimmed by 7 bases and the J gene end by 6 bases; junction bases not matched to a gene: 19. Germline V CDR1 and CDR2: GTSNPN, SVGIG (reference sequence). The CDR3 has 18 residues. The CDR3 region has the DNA TGTGCCTACTGTAAGAGGCTAGCGGGAGGGCCGGTTTGCAATGAGCAGTTCTTC. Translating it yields CAYCKRLAGGPVCNEQFF.